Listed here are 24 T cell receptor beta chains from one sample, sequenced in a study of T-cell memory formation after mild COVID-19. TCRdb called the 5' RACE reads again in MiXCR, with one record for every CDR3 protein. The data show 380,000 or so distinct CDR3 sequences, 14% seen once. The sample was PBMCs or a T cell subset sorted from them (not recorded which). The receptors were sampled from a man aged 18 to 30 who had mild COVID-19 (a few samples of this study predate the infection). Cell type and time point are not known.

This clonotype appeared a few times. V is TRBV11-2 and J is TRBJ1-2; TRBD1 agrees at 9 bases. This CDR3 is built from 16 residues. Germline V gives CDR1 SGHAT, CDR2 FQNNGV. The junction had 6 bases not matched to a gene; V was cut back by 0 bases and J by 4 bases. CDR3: CASSLDSGTGPYGYTF. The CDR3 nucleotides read TGTGCCAGCAGCTTAGATTCCGGGACAGGGCCCTATGGCTACACCTTC.

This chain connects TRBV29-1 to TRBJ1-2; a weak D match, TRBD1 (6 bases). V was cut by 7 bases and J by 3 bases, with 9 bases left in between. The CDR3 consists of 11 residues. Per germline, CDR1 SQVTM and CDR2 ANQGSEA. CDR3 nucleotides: TGCAGCGCCCAGGGGCACTATGGCTACACCTTC. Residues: CSAQGHYGYTF.

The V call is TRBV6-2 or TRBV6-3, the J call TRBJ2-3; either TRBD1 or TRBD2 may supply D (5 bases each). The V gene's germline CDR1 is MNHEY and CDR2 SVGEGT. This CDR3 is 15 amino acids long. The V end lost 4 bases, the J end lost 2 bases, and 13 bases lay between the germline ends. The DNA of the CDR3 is TGTGCCAGCAGTTGGACTGACAGAGTCACAGATACGCAGTATTTT. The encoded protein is CASSWTDRVTDTQYF.

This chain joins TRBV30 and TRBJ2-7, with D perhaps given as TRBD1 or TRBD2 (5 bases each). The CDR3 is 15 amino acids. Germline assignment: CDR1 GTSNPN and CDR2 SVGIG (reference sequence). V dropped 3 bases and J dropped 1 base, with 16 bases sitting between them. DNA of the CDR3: TGTGCCTGGAGAGTGGGGCAGGGAGTATCCTACGAGCAGTACTTC. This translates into CAWRVGQGVSYEQYF.

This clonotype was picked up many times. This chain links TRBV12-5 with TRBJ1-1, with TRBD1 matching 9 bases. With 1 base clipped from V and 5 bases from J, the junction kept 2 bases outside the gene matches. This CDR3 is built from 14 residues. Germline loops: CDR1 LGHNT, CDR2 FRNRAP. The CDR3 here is CASGLGTGVTEAFF. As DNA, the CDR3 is TGTGCTAGTGGTTTGGGGACAGGGGTTACTGAAGCTTTCTTT.

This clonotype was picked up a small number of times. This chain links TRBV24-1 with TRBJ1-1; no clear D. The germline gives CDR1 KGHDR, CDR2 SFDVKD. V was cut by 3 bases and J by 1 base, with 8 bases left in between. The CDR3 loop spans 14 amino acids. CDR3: CATSDDGPNTEAFF. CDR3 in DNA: TGTGCCACCAGTGATGACGGCCCGAACACTGAAGCTTTCTTT.

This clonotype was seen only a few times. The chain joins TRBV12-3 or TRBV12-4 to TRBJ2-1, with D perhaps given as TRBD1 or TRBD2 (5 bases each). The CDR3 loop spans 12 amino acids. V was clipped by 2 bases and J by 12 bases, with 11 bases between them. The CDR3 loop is CASSLRRDVQFF. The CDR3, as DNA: TGTGCCAGCAGTTTACGAAGGGACGTGCAGTTCTTC.

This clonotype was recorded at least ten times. The CDR3 is CASSLSPGNNQPQHF. CDR3 sequence (DNA): TGTGCCAGCAGCTTATCCCCAGGGAATAATCAGCCCCAGCATTTT. The genes are TRBV7-2 and TRBJ1-5, with D possibly being TRBD1 (5 bases). V lost 2 bases and J lost 4, with 12 bases in between. The germline CDR1 and CDR2 sequences are SGHTA and FQGNSA. This CDR3 has 15 residues.

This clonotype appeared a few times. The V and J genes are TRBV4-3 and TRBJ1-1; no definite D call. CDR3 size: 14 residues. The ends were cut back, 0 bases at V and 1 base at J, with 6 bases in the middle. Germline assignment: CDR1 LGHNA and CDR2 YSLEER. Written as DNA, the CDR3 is TGCGCCAGCAGCCAAGACTTGTCGAACACTGAAGCTTTCTTT. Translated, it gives CASSQDLSNTEAFF.

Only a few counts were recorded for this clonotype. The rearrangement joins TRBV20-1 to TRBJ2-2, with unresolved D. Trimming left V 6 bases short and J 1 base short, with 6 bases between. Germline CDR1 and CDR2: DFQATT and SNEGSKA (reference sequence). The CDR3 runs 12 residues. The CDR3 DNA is TGCAGTGCCGGAGAGAACACCGGGGAGCTGTTTTTT. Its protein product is CSAGENTGELFF.

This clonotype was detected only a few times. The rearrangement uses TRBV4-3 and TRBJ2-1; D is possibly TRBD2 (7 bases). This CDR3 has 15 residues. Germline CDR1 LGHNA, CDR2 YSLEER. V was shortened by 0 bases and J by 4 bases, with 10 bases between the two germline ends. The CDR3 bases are TGCGCCAGCAGCCAAGATAGGGGGGGATACAATGAGCAGTTCTTC. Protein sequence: CASSQDRGGYNEQFF.

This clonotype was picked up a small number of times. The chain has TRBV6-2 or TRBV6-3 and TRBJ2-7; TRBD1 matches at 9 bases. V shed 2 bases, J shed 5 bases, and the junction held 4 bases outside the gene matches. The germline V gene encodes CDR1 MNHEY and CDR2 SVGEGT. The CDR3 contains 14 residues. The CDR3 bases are TGTGCCAGCAGTTACGTGACAGGGGGGAACGAGCAGTACGTC. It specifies CASSYVTGGNEQYV.

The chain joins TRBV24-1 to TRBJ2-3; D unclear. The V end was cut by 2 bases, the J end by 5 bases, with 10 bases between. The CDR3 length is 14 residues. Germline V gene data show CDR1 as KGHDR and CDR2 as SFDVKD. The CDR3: CATSDSLHGDTQYF. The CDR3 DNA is TGTGCCACCAGTGATTCCCTGCACGGAGATACGCAGTATTTT.

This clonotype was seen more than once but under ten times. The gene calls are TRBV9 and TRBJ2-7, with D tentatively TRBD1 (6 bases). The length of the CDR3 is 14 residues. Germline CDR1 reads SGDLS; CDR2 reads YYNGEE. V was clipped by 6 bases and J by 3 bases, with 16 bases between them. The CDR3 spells CASTPEGRGYEQYF. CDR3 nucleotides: TGTGCCAGCACCCCAGAAGGCAGGGGCTACGAGCAGTACTTC.

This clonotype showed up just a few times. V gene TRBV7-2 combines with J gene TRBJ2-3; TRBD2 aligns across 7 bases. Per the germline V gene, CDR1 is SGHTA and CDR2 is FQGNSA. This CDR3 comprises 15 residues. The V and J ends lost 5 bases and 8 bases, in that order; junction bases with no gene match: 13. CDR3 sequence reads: CASSAPTGGGFTQYF. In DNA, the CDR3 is TGTGCCAGCAGCGCCCCCACGGGCGGGGGTTTTACGCAGTATTTT.

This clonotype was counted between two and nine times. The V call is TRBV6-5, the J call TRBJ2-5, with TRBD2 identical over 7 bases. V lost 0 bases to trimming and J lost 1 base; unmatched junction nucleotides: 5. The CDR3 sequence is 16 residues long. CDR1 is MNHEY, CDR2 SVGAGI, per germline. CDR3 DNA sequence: TGTGCCAGCAGTTACTCGAGTCCGGGGGGCCAAGAGACCCAGTACTTC. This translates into CASSYSSPGGQETQYF.

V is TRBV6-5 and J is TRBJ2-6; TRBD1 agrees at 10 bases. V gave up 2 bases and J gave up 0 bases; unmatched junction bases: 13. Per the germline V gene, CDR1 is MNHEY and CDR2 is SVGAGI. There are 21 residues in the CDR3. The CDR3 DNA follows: TGTGCCAGCAGTTACATCGAGACAGGGGGCCCCACCCCCTCTGGGGCCAACGTCCTGACTTTC. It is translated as CASSYIETGGPTPSGANVLTF.

CDR3 sequence: CASSEGLAGRLAKNIQYF. The CDR3 nucleotides read TGTGCCAGCAGCGAGGGACTAGCGGGGCGTTTAGCCAAAAACATTCAGTACTTC. The V and J genes are TRBV7-9 and TRBJ2-4, with 13 bases identical to TRBD2. Germline V gives CDR1 SEHNR, CDR2 FQNEAQ (reference sequence). With 5 bases clipped from V and 0 bases from J, the junction kept 7 bases outside the gene matches. The CDR3 consists of 18 residues.

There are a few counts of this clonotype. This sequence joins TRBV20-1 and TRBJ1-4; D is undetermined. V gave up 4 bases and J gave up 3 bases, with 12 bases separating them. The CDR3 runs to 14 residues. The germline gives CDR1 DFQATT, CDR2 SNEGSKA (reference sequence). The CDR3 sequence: CSAIPGSSNEKLFF. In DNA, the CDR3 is TGCAGTGCTATCCCCGGCAGTTCTAATGAAAAACTGTTTTTT.

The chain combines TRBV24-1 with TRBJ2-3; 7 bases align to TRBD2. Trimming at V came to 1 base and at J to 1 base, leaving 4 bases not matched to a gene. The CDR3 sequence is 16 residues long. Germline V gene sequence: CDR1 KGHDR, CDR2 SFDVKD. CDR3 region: CATSDFPGGGTDTQYF. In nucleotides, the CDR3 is TGTGCCACCAGTGATTTTCCGGGAGGTGGCACAGATACGCAGTATTTT.

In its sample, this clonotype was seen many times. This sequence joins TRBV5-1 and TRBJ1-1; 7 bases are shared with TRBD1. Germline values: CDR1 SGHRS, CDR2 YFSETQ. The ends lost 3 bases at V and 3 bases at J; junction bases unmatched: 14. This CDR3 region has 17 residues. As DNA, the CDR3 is TGCGCCAGCAGCTGGAACAGGGGAAGGGCCGCGGACACTGAAGCTTTCTTT. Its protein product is CASSWNRGRAADTEAFF.

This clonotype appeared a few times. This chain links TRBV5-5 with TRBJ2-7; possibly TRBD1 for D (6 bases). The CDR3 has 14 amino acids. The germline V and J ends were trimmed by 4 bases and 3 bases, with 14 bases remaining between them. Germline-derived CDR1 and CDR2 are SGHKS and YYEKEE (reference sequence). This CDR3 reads CASSVRQVNYEQYV. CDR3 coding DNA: TGTGCCAGCAGCGTCCGACAGGTCAACTACGAGCAGTACGTC.

The chain's CDR3 is CSARASTNEKLFF. DNA of the CDR3: TGCAGTGCTAGAGCCTCAACTAATGAAAAACTGTTTTTT. The chain recombines TRBV20-1 with TRBJ1-4; D remains unclear. Germline V lookup: CDR1 DFQATT, CDR2 SNEGSKA (reference sequence). The CDR3 runs to 13 residues. Deletions cut 1 base from V and 0 bases from J, with 3 bases between.

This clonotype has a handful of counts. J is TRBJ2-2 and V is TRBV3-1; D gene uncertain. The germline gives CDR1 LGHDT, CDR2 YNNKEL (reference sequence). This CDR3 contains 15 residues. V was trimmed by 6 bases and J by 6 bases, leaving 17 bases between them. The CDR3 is CASSPWTHDPGELFF. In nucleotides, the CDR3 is TGTGCCAGCAGTCCATGGACCCATGACCCCGGGGAGCTGTTTTTT.